Detailed here is one TCR beta chain. Antigen specificity is unknown. An input of roughly 0.45 to 1 ug of RNA was subjected to reverse transcription using random hexamers. TCRdb ran MiXCR on the immunoSEQ multiplex PCR reads and lists one entry per CDR3 protein. The table has around 100,000 distinct CDR3 sequences, roughly 96% seen once. This sample is part of a study of CD8 T cells in Susac syndrome. General study results and limits: In total CD8+ repertoires, around 17 Susac-specific public clones were detected, and CD8+ TEMRA repertoires contained four to six.

The sample consisted of CD8+ T cells from PBMCs. The receptor's source is a human donor with Susac syndrome.

CDR3 region: CSVQSLYGYTF. Written as DNA, the CDR3 is TGCAGTGTCCAAAGTCTCTATGGCTACACCTTC. This sequence joins TRBV20-1 and TRBJ1-2; no definite D call. V lost 7 bases and J lost 4, with 10 bases in between. The CDR3 is made up of 11 amino acids. Germline V lookup: CDR1 DFQATT, CDR2 SNEGSKA (reference sequence).